The 9 T cell receptor beta chains presented below share a single source sample, sequenced in a study of CD8 T cells in Susac syndrome. Random hexamers were used to reverse transcribe the RNA input (roughly 0.5 to 1 ug). MiXCR was run by TCRdb on the immunoSEQ multiplex PCR reads, yielding one entry per CDR3 protein. This table holds about 280,000 distinct CDR3 sequences, more than 75% found once. The sequencing sample was made of CD8+ T cells from PBMCs. All receptors derive from a human donor with multiple sclerosis.

This clonotype appeared a few times. The CDR3 loop is CASSLDPSGSFRNEQYF. The CDR3 DNA reads TGTGCCAGCAGCTTGGACCCAAGCGGGAGTTTTAGGAACGAGCAGTACTTC. The rearrangement joins TRBV7-8 to TRBJ2-7; TRBD2 agrees at 8 bases. The germline gives CDR1 SGHVS, CDR2 FQNEAQ. V shed 3 bases, J shed 5 bases, and the junction held 15 bases outside the gene matches. This CDR3 comprises 17 residues.

The chain carries TRBV28 and TRBJ2-7; 7 bases align to TRBD2. The CDR3 runs to 18 residues. Germline CDR1 reads MDHEN; CDR2 reads SYDVKM. V was clipped by 2 bases and J by 2 bases; unmatched bases: 15. CDR3 DNA: TGTGCCAGCAGTTTAGCCACTTCTGGTAGCGGGCACCCCTACGAGCAGTACTTC. Amino acid sequence: CASSLATSGSGHPYEQYF.

In its sample, this clonotype was seen once. This chain uses TRBV19 with TRBJ2-1, with D maybe TRBD2 (5 bases). Germline assignment: CDR1 LNHDA and CDR2 SQIVND (reference sequence). V lost 10 bases and J lost 2, with 12 bases in between. The CDR3 contains 13 residues. The CDR3 sequence: CATQTRPYNEQFF. The CDR3 bases are TGTGCCACCCAAACTAGACCCTACAATGAGCAGTTCTTC.

The CDR3 coding sequence is TGCGCCAGCAGCCAAGTGAGCGGGAGGGCAGGAGAGACCCAGTACTTC. It translates to CASSQVSGRAGETQYF. The gene calls are TRBV4-1 and TRBJ2-5; TRBD2 agrees at 10 bases. The CDR3 length is 16 residues. Trimming at V came to 1 base and at J to 4 bases, leaving 6 bases not matched to a gene. Germline V gene lookup returns CDR1 MGHRA and CDR2 YSYEKL.

The chain uses TRBV29-1 and TRBJ2-7, with unresolved D. Germline V gene lookup returns CDR1 SQVTM and CDR2 ANQGSEA. Trimming pared 6 bases from V and 0 bases from J, leaving 12 bases between. This CDR3 has 13 residues. The CDR3: CSVAPRSSYEQYF. The CDR3, as DNA: TGCAGCGTGGCACCTAGGTCCTCCTACGAGCAGTACTTC.

This chain uses TRBV7-9 with TRBJ1-3; TRBD1 agrees at 10 bases. Germline V gene data show CDR1 as SEHNR and CDR2 as FQNEAQ (reference sequence). CDR3 length: 15 amino acids. The junction had 7 bases not matched to a gene; V was cut back by 5 bases and J by 6 bases. The CDR3 reads CASSPDRGAENTIYF. CDR3 coding DNA: TGTGCCAGCAGCCCGGACAGGGGGGCTGAAAACACCATATATTTT.

The genes are TRBV7-3 and TRBJ1-2, with no clear D. With 5 bases removed from V and 4 bases from J, the gap between germline ends came to 17 bases. The CDR3 is 15 residues long. Germline V gene lookup returns CDR1 SGHTA and CDR2 FQGTGA. The CDR3 nucleotides read TGTGCCAGCAGCCCCAATGGCTCCCCCCTCTATGGCTACACCTTC. It yields the protein CASSPNGSPLYGYTF.

This chain links TRBV2 with TRBJ2-5, with D unresolved. The V gene's germline CDR1 is SNHLY and CDR2 FYNNEI. The CDR3 loop spans 14 amino acids. V lost 3 bases and J 2 bases, leaving 10 bases between the germline ends. The CDR3: CASSDGRRQETQYF. The CDR3 region has the DNA TGTGCCAGCAGTGACGGACGGAGACAAGAGACCCAGTACTTC.

This clonotype has only a few counts. This chain uses TRBV19 with TRBJ1-1; tentative D call: TRBD1 (6 bases). Germline lookup yields CDR1 LNHDA and CDR2 SQIVND (reference sequence). There are 12 residues in the CDR3. V lost 6 bases and J 5 bases, leaving 10 bases between the germline ends. DNA for the CDR3: TGTGCCAGTAGACAGGGCGGTACTGAAGCTTTCTTT. This gives the protein CASRQGGTEAFF.